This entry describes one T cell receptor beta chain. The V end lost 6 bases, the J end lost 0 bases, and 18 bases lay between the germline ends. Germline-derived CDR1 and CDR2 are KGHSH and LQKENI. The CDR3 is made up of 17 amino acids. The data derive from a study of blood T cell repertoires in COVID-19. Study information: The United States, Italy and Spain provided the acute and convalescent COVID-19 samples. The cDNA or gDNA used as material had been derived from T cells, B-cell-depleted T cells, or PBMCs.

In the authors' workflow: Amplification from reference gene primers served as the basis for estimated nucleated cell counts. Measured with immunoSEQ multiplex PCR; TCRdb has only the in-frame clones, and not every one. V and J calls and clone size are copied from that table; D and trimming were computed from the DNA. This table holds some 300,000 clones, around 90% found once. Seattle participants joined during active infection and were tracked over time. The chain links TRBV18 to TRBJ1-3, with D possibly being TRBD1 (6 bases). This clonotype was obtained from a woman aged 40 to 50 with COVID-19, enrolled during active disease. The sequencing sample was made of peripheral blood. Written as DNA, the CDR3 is TGTGCCAGCTCTGCTTCGACAGGCCCATACTCTGGAAACACCATATATTTT. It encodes CASSASTGPYSGNTIYF.